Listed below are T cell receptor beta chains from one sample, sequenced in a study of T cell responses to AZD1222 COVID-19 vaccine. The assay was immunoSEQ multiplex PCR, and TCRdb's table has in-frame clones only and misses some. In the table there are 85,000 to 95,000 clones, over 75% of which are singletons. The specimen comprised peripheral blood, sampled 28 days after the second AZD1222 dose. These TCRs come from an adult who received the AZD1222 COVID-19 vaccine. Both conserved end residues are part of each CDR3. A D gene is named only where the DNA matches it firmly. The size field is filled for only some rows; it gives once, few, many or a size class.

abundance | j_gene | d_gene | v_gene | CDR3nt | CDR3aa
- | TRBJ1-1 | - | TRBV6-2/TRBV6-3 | TGTGCCAGCAGTTACAGGGCGGTGAACACTGAAGCTTTCTTT | CASSYRAVNTEAFF
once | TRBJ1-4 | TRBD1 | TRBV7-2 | TGTGCCAGCAGCTCCCGGGACAGGGAGTTAGCTAATGAAAAACTGTTTTTT | CASSSRDRELANEKLFF
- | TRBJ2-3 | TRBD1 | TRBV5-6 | TGTGCCAGCAGCATAAAGACAGGGGCAACAGATACGCAGTATTTT | CASSIKTGATDTQYF
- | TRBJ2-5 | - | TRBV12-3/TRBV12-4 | TGTGCCAGCATGGGGGGAGAGGCGACCCAGTACTTC | CASMGGEATQYF
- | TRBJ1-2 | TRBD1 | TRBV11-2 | TGTGCCAGCAGCCGCAACAGGGGGCTAAAGGATGGCTACACCTTC | CASSRNRGLKDGYTF
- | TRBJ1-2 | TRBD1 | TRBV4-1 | TGCGCCAGCAGCCCCGAGGCAGGGGGAGCTAACTATGGCTACACCTTC | CASSPEAGGANYGYTF
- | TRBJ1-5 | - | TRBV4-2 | TGTGCCAGCAGCCAAGATCTAAGGGATCAGCCCCAGCATTTT | CASSQDLRDQPQHF
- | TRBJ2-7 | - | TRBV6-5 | TGTGCCAGCAGGCAGTTGAGCTCCTACGAGCAGTACTTC | CASRQLSSYEQYF
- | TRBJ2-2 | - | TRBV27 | TGTGCCAGCAGTGAGAACTCAGGGTTCCGGGAGCTGTTTTTT | CASSENSGFRELFF
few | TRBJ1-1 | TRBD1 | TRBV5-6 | TGTGCCAGCAGCGGGGGGACAGGGATGAACACTGAAGCTTTCTTT | CASSGGTGMNTEAFF
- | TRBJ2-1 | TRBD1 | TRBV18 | TGTGCCAGCTCTCAACAGGGGAATGAGCAGTTCTTC | CASSQQGNEQFF
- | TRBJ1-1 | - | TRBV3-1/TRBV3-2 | TGTGCCAGCAGTTCTAACATGAACACTGAAGCTTTCTTT | CASSSNMNTEAFF
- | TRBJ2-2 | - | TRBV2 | TGTGCCAGCAGTTCCCAGGGGCACGGGGAGCTGTTTTTT | CASSSQGHGELFF
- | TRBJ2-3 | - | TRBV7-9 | TGTGCCAGCAGCACGAGCACAGATACGCAGTATTTT | CASSTSTDTQYF
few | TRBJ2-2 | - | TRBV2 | TGTGCCAGCACCACACAGCCGAACACCGGGGAGCTGTTTTTT | CASTTQPNTGELFF
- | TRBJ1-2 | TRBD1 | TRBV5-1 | TGCGCCAGCAGGTCCGGGACAGGTCTCTATGGCTACACCTTC | CASRSGTGLYGYTF
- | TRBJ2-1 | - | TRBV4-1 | TGCGCCAGCAGCCAAGACGAAAGTAACACCTACAATGAGCAGTTCTTC | CASSQDESNTYNEQFF
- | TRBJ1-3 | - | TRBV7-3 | TGTGCCAGCAGCTTAAGCTCCGGAAACACCATATATTTT | CASSLSSGNTIYF
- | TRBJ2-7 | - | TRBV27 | TGTGCCAGCAGTAGGGTGGGATCCTACGAGCAGTACTTC | CASSRVGSYEQYF
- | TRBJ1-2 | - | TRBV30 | TGTGCCTGGAAACAGTACTATGGCTACACCTTC | CAWKQYYGYTF
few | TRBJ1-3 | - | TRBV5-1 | TGCGCCAGCAGCTTAGAGAACCGGGACGCCAAAACCATATATTTT | CASSLENRDAKTIYF
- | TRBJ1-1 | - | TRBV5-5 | TGTGCCAGCAGCTTAGGGACGTCGGGCACTGAAGCTTTCTTT | CASSLGTSGTEAFF
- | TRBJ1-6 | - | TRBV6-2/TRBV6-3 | TGTGCCAGCAGTTACGGTCTGGGGAATAATTCACCCCTCCACTTT | CASSYGLGNNSPLHF
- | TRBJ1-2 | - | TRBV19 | TGTGCCAGTAGTGGGGACAACTATGGCTACACCTTC | CASSGDNYGYTF
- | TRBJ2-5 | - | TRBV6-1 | TGTGCCAGCAGTGAATCATGGGGGGTTCAGGAGACCCAGTACTTC | CASSESWGVQETQYF
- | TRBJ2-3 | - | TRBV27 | TGTGCCAGCAGTACGGGCGCCTCGTTGACAGATACGCAGTATTTT | CASSTGASLTDTQYF
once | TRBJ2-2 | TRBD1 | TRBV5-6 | TGTGCCAGCAGCTTGGACAGGGGATACACCGGGGAGCTGTTTTTT | CASSLDRGYTGELFF
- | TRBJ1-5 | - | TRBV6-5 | TGTGCCAGCGGACGGGGGGATCAGCCCCAGCATTTT | CASGRGDQPQHF